One and the same sample provided the 8 T cell receptor beta chains below, sequenced in a study of blood T cell repertoires in COVID-19. The table came from immunoSEQ multiplex PCR; TCRdb's copy has only in-frame clones and leaves some out. The sample lists 120,000 or so clones, over 65% occurring once. Specimen: peripheral blood. These receptor sequences come from a man between 70 and 80 years old with acute or convalescent COVID-19.

The chain carries TRBV7-2 and TRBJ1-2; no reliable D call. Trimming stripped 3 bases from V and 5 bases from J, with 13 bases between. Germline V gene sequence: CDR1 SGHTA, CDR2 FQGNSA. The CDR3 contains 14 residues. The CDR3: CASSFGGGGYGYTF. CDR3 nucleotide sequence: TGTGCCAGCAGCTTCGGCGGCGGAGGATATGGCTACACCTTC.

This clone appeared a single time. This chain uses TRBV11-2 with TRBJ2-6; D perhaps matches TRBD2 (5 bases). The CDR3 has 16 amino acids. The V and J ends lost 4 bases and 0 bases respectively, with 10 bases between them. Germline V gene data show CDR1 as SGHAT and CDR2 as FQNNGV. CDR3 sequence: CASSSVRDSGANVLTF. The CDR3 bases are TGTGCCAGCAGCTCCGTCCGGGACTCTGGGGCCAACGTCCTGACTTTC.

V usage is TRBV3-1 (or the pseudogene TRBV3-2) and J usage is TRBJ2-1, with 7 bases aligning to TRBD1. V gave up 5 bases and J gave up 0 bases; unmatched junction bases: 7. Germline CDR1 and CDR2: LGHDT and YNNKEL (reference sequence). This CDR3 is built from 16 residues. CDR3 nucleotides: TGTGCCAGCAGCTCTCGACAGGGATCCTCCTACAATGAGCAGTTCTTC. Translation gives CASSSRQGSSYNEQFF.

Note on this clone: Other DNA sequences in the sample encode the same CDR3. The J gene is TRBJ2-5, the V gene TRBV9, with 7 bases aligning to TRBD1. J gave up 2 bases and V 0 bases, and 1 base lay outside the gene matches. Germline V lookup: CDR1 SGDLS, CDR2 YYNGEE. The CDR3 runs 14 residues. The CDR3 nucleotides read TGTGCCAGCAGCGTAGGGGACAGTCAAGAGACCCAGTACTTC. Translating gives CASSVGDSQETQYF. Full variable domain (remainder filled in from reference TRBV9 and TRBJ2-5): DSGVTQTPKHLITATGQRVTLRCSPRSGDLSVYWYQQSLDQGLQFLIQYYNGEERAKGNILERFSAQQFPDLHSELNLSSLELGDSALYFCASSVGDSQETQYFGPGTRLLVL.

This chain links TRBV5-1 with TRBJ1-6; weak D call: TRBD1 (5 bases). Germline CDR1 SGHRS, CDR2 YFSETQ. Between the trimmed V and J ends, which lost 1 base and 8 bases, there was a span of 19 bases. This CDR3 is 17 amino acids long. The chain's CDR3 is CASSLMVGGDIYSPLHF. The CDR3 DNA reads as TGCGCCAGCAGCTTGATGGTGGGAGGGGATATATATTCACCCCTCCACTTT.

The chain employs TRBV4-3 and TRBJ1-1, with D maybe TRBD1 (5 bases). Per the germline V gene, CDR1 is LGHNA and CDR2 is YSLEER. The V end lost 1 base, the J end lost 4 bases, and 10 bases lay between the germline ends. The CDR3 runs to 14 residues. In nucleotides, the CDR3 is TGCGCCAGCAGCCAAGTCAGGGCATCCACTGAAGCTTTCTTT. Translating it yields CASSQVRASTEAFF.

The genes are TRBV30 and TRBJ2-2; weak D call: TRBD2 (6 bases). Germline V lookup: CDR1 GTSNPN, CDR2 SVGIG (reference sequence). This CDR3 contains 15 residues. V was cut by 4 bases and J by 2 bases, with 14 bases left in between. The CDR3 reads CAWIPSSENTGELFF. The CDR3 region has the DNA TGTGCCTGGATTCCATCTAGCGAAAACACCGGGGAGCTGTTTTTT.

The V and J genes are TRBV24-1 and TRBJ2-1; 9 nucleotides align to TRBD2. CDR1 is KGHDR and CDR2 is SFDVKD in the germline V gene. The CDR3 loop spans 15 amino acids. The V and J ends lost 2 bases and 8 bases, in that order; junction bases with no gene match: 6. The CDR3: CATSDWSSGIYEQFF. For the CDR3, the DNA is TGTGCCACCAGTGATTGGTCTAGCGGGATCTATGAGCAGTTCTTC.